This entry is about one TCR beta chain. What it recognizes is unknown. This entry belongs to a study of cytomegalovirus exposure and HLA in healthy donors. PCR amplification relied on 60 Vbeta primers (plus 13 Jbeta primers). Using immunoSEQ multiplex PCR, the repertoire was profiled, and TCRdb retains in-frame clones only, with some absent. The table lists about 160,000 clones, about 80% of them singletons. General study findings and limits: Researchers reportedly found TCR beta sequences accurately predicted most subjects' HLA-A and HLA-B alleles. In a later analysis, most CMV-associated TCR beta chains appeared HLA-restricted.

Material: PBMCs. The sequence was obtained from a female donor in good health and CMV-seronegative.

CDR3 in DNA: TGTGCCAGCAGTGAATCAGCAGATACGCAGTATTTT. Its translation: CASSESADTQYF. The chain is built from TRBV2 and TRBJ2-3; D uncertain. Germline V gives CDR1 SNHLY, CDR2 FYNNEI. Trimming removed 2 bases at V and 4 bases at J, with 4 bases between. This CDR3 spans 12 amino acids. Using reference TRBV2 and TRBJ2-3 for the parts outside the CDR3, the full variable domain is EPEVTQTPSHQVTQMGQEVILRCVPISNHLYFYWYRQILGQKVEFLVSFYNNEISEKSEIFDDQFSVERPDGSNFTLKIRSTKLEDSAMYFCASSESADTQYFGPGTRLTVL.